This paragraph reports one TCR beta chain. The antigen remains unidentified. The sample belongs to a study of cytomegalovirus exposure and HLA in healthy donors. The study, taken as a whole, reports: Rarity characterized most TCR sequences, yet some public TCRs appeared in many donors.

Sequencing was performed with immunoSEQ multiplex PCR; in TCRdb, only in-frame clones are kept and a portion is missing. The table lists 50,000 to 65,000 clones, around 93% of them singletons, with around 7% in the top ten. The donors were part of the validation cohort of roughly 110 subjects. That cohort was separate from the first cohort, which comprised under 750 subjects. CDR3 size: 13 residues. Germline-derived CDR1 and CDR2 are SNHLY and FYNNEI. V was clipped by 2 bases and J by 4 bases, with 9 bases between them. This clonotype was obtained from a woman between 18 and 29 years old in good health and CMV-seropositive. The sequenced sample consisted of PBMCs. This rearrangement joins TRBV2 to TRBJ2-7, with a weak D call TRBD1 (6 bases). CDR3 in DNA: TGTGCCAGCAGTGAAAGGGGGTTGTACGAGCAGTACTTC. It yields the protein CASSERGLYEQYF.